The 27 T cell receptor beta chains given below trace back to one sample, sequenced in a study of T cell responses to AZD1222 COVID-19 vaccine. The repertoire was sequenced with immunoSEQ multiplex PCR; TCRdb's copy has only in-frame clones and lacks some. The sample yields under 60,000 clones, roughly 80% seen once. Sequences were derived from peripheral blood, sampled on day 0 of AZD1222 vaccination. The receptor set was obtained from an adult in good health.

The rearrangement joins TRBV14 to TRBJ2-4, with 9 bases identical to TRBD2. Germline V lookup: CDR1 SGHDN, CDR2 FVKESK. V lost 4 bases and J lost 5; bases outside the gene matches: 12. CDR3 length: 17 residues. The CDR3 DNA follows: TGTGCCAGCAGCCGGCGGGGGGGAGCGGGAGACCAAAACATTCAGTACTTC. It is translated as CASSRRGGAGDQNIQYF.

The V gene is TRBV27, the J gene TRBJ1-5, with D unclear. Trimming took 0 bases from V and 0 from J, leaving 18 bases between them. This CDR3 has 19 residues. CDR1 MNHEY and CDR2 SMNVEV come from the germline V gene (reference sequence). CDR3 sequence: CASSLSGRRAPGSNQPQHF. In nucleotides, the CDR3 is TGTGCCAGCAGTTTATCGGGTAGGCGGGCCCCTGGTAGCAATCAGCCCCAGCATTTT.

The chain carries TRBV18 and TRBJ2-7, with 8 bases matching TRBD1. The CDR3 consists of 15 residues. Germline loops: CDR1 KGHSH, CDR2 LQKENI. With V trimmed by 3 bases and J by 5 bases, 9 bases remained unmatched. The DNA of the CDR3 is TGTGCCAGCTCACCTCCGCAGGGGGCAGGGGACGAGCAGTACTTC. Translating gives CASSPPQGAGDEQYF.

Only a few counts were recorded for this clone. The rearrangement joins TRBV28 to TRBJ2-1, with D tentatively TRBD2 (7 bases). V was shortened by 5 bases and J by 0 bases, with 14 bases between the two germline ends. Per the germline V gene, CDR1 is MDHEN and CDR2 is SYDVKM. CDR3 length equals 16 residues. In DNA, the CDR3 is TGTGCCAGCAGTGGTGTGGCGGGGGCCTCCTACAATGAGCAGTTCTTC. It codes for CASSGVAGASYNEQFF.

This clone has only a few counts. The CDR3 protein is CATSDWGTQYF. DNA for the CDR3: TGTGCCACCAGTGATTGGGGTACGCAGTATTTT. The chain recombines TRBV24-1 with TRBJ2-3; no firm D call. This CDR3 has 11 residues. V gave up 2 bases and J gave up 8 bases, with 4 bases separating them. Germline V gene data show CDR1 as KGHDR and CDR2 as SFDVKD.

The chain recombines TRBV28 with TRBJ1-2; D gene ambiguous. Trimming cost V 5 bases and J 6 bases, with 7 bases left between them. This CDR3 contains 11 residues. Germline V lookup: CDR1 MDHEN, CDR2 SYDVKM. The DNA for the CDR3 is TGTGCCAGCAGTGTGTCCCATGGCTACACCTTC. Translation gives CASSVSHGYTF.

This clone has more than one count but fewer than ten. The V and J genes are TRBV6-5 and TRBJ2-5, with D perhaps TRBD1 or TRBD2 (6 bases each). Germline V gene data show CDR1 as MNHEY and CDR2 as SVGAGI. V shed 5 bases and J shed 4 bases, with 17 bases lying between them. This CDR3 spans 15 amino acids. The CDR3 DNA reads as TGTGCCAGCAGTATCCTTGGGGGGCGCAGAGAGACCCAGTACTTC. Residues: CASSILGGRRETQYF.

The CDR3 DNA is TGTGCCAGCAGCCCCACACTTAGCAATCAGCCCCAGCATTTT. Translated, it gives CASSPTLSNQPQHF. The chain uses TRBV6-2 or TRBV6-3 and TRBJ1-5, with D unclear. The CDR3 runs to 14 residues. V was trimmed by 6 bases and J by 0 bases, leaving 9 bases between them. Germline CDR1 and CDR2: MNHEY and SVGEGT.

The chain joins TRBV6-5 to TRBJ2-1; TRBD2 agrees at 8 bases. CDR3 size: 14 residues. The germline CDR1 and CDR2 sequences are MNHEY and SVGAGI. Trimming at V came to 7 bases and at J to 7 bases, leaving 9 bases not matched to a gene. CDR3 sequence (DNA): TGTGCCAGCAACCGAGCGGGAGTGGCAAATGAGCAGTTCTTC. Protein product: CASNRAGVANEQFF.

V gene TRBV7-6 combines with J gene TRBJ1-2; TRBD1 aligns across 7 bases. Germline assignment: CDR1 SGHVS and CDR2 FNYEAQ. This CDR3 comprises 15 residues. Trimming removed 4 bases from V and 5 bases from J; junction bases left unmatched: 10. The CDR3 reads CASSSTWTGSYGYTF. CDR3 coding DNA: TGTGCCAGCAGCTCGACCTGGACAGGAAGTTATGGCTACACCTTC.

V is TRBV12-3 or TRBV12-4 and J is TRBJ2-3, with D uncertain. Trimming left V 6 bases short and J 7 bases short, with 8 bases between. The CDR3 extends over 11 amino acids. CDR3 DNA sequence: TGTGCCAGCAGGGCGGCCCATACGCAGTATTTT. Encoded protein: CASRAAHTQYF.

The V and J genes are TRBV21-1 and TRBJ1-1; TRBD1 is taken as the D call from the table, unchecked against the DNA. TRBV21-1 is tagged as a pseudogene. This CDR3 has 14 amino acids. The CDR3 DNA reads TGTGCCAGCAGCGCGGGACAGCAGAACACTGAAGCTTTCTTT. The encoded protein is CASSAGQQNTEAFF.

The chain uses TRBV5-5 and TRBJ2-5; TRBD1 matches 7 bases. Germline V gene data show CDR1 as SGHKS and CDR2 as YYEKEE (reference sequence). V was pared by 3 bases and J by 7 bases, with 9 bases of the junction left unmatched. This CDR3 has 14 residues. In nucleotides, the CDR3 is TGTGCCAGCAGCTCAACCGGGACAGCAGGGACCCAGTACTTC. Protein: CASSSTGTAGTQYF.

This clone occurred once. The chain links TRBV9 to TRBJ1-4, with D unclear. Trimming shortened V by 1 base and J by 5 bases, and 12 bases separated the two germline ends. The CDR3 sequence is 15 residues long. Germline V gene sequence: CDR1 SGDLS, CDR2 YYNGEE. The CDR3 bases are TGTGCCAGCAGCGTAACGGCGGCAGGAAATGAAAAACTGTTTTTT. Translating it yields CASSVTAAGNEKLFF.

This clone was counted only a few times. Different DNA sequences within this sample yield the same CDR3. This chain uses TRBV9 with TRBJ1-2; 9 positions match TRBD1. CDR1 and CDR2 (germline): SGDLS, YYNGEE. Unmatched junction bases numbered 4, after V lost 0 bases and J lost 1 base. CDR3 size: 16 residues. CDR3 sequence: CASSVGGTGLNYGYTF. CDR3 nucleotide sequence: TGTGCCAGCAGCGTAGGCGGGACAGGGCTTAACTATGGCTACACCTTC. The entire variable domain, with the rest obtained from reference TRBV9 and TRBJ1-2, is as follows: DSGVTQTPKHLITATGQRVTLRCSPRSGDLSVYWYQQSLDQGLQFLIQYYNGEERAKGNILERFSAQQFPDLHSELNLSSLELGDSALYFCASSVGGTGLNYGYTFGSGTRLTVV.

This chain links TRBV6-5 with TRBJ2-1, with D perhaps TRBD1 or TRBD2 (5 bases each). V gave up 0 bases and J gave up 10 bases, with 10 bases separating them. Germline lookup yields CDR1 MNHEY and CDR2 SVGAGI. The CDR3 has 13 amino acids. In DNA, the CDR3 is TGTGCCAGCAGTTACTCGGGACCTTTGGAGCAGTTCTTC. Translated, it gives CASSYSGPLEQFF.

The CDR3 nucleotides read TGCGCCAGCAGCCGAGATGAGCTAGCGGGTTCCTACGAGCAGTACTTC. This translates into CASSRDELAGSYEQYF. V is TRBV4-1 and J is TRBJ2-7; TRBD2 matches 8 bases. This CDR3 comprises 16 residues. Unmatched junction bases numbered 9, after V lost 4 bases and J lost 1 base. Germline CDR1 MGHRA, CDR2 YSYEKL.

This chain connects TRBV18 to TRBJ2-1; a possible D gene is TRBD2 (5 bases). The CDR3 has 15 amino acids. V was clipped by 3 bases and J by 4 bases, with 13 bases between them. CDR1 is KGHSH and CDR2 is LQKENI in the germline V gene. CDR3 bases: TGTGCCAGCTCACCGGGAGCGGTAAATTACAATGAGCAGTTCTTC. It yields the protein CASSPGAVNYNEQFF.

To note about this clone: A read error may account for a junction end that differs from germline. The rearrangement links TRBV7-6 to TRBJ1-6; TRBD1 aligns across 10 bases. Per the germline V gene, CDR1 is SGHVS and CDR2 is FNYEAQ. CDR3 length equals 16 residues. Here the CDR3 DNA reads TGTGCCAGCAGCGTCGGGGGACAGGGGTATAGTTCACCCCTCCACTTT. It translates to CASSVGGQGYSSPLHF.

The V and J genes are TRBV19 and TRBJ2-2; D not resolved. Between the trimmed V and J ends, which lost 6 bases and 8 bases, there was a span of 7 bases. Per the germline V gene, CDR1 is LNHDA and CDR2 is SQIVND (reference sequence). The CDR3 runs to 11 residues. This CDR3 is CASSCWGELFF. Here the CDR3 DNA reads TGTGCCAGTAGCTGTTGGGGGGAGCTGTTTTTT.

The chain carries TRBV30 and TRBJ1-2; no reliable D call. V dropped 0 bases and J dropped 7 bases, with 15 bases sitting between them. The CDR3 has 14 amino acids. CDR1 is GTSNPN, CDR2 SVGIG, per germline (reference sequence). CDR3 region: CAWSVALGAAGYTF. The CDR3 nucleotides read TGTGCCTGGAGTGTAGCGTTGGGAGCGGCTGGCTACACCTTC.

This rearrangement joins TRBV5-1 to TRBJ2-1; D may be TRBD1 (6 bases). Germline CDR1 and CDR2: SGHRS and YFSETQ. Trimming stripped 4 bases from V and 5 bases from J, with 19 bases between. The CDR3 loop spans 16 amino acids. The CDR3 DNA reads as TGCGCCAGCAGCCATGTTCTTGTCAGGGGTAACAATGAGCAGTTCTTC. Translation gives CASSHVLVRGNNEQFF.

The rearrangement links TRBV5-1 to TRBJ2-1, with TRBD2 identical over 15 bases. CDR3 length: 14 amino acids. Per the germline V gene, CDR1 is SGHRS and CDR2 is YFSETQ. Trimming cost V 4 bases and J 10 bases; bases outside gene matches: 3. In nucleotides, the CDR3 is TGCGCCAGCAGCCGGGGGACTAGCGGGAGGGAGCAGTTCTTC. This codes for CASSRGTSGREQFF.

V usage is TRBV7-2 and J usage is TRBJ2-7; TRBD1 aligns across 7 bases. J lost 5 bases, V lost 1 base, and 2 bases had no gene match. The CDR3 sequence is 13 residues long. Germline V gives CDR1 SGHTA, CDR2 FQGNSA. CDR3 region: CASSLEQGNEQYF. For the CDR3, the DNA is TGTGCCAGCAGCTTAGAACAGGGGAACGAGCAGTACTTC.

The chain is built from TRBV6-5 and TRBJ2-3; D is unresolved. Germline values: CDR1 MNHEY, CDR2 SVGAGI. The V end lost 2 bases, the J end lost 0 bases, and 6 bases lay between the germline ends. The CDR3 is made up of 14 amino acids. The CDR3 is CASSYLSSTDTQYF. The CDR3 DNA is TGTGCCAGCAGTTACCTGTCTAGCACAGATACGCAGTATTTT.

This chain joins TRBV5-1 and TRBJ2-2; possible D gene TRBD1, 6 bases. The CDR3 is 14 residues long. V dropped 5 bases and J dropped 4 bases, with 12 bases sitting between them. Germline-derived CDR1 and CDR2 are SGHRS and YFSETQ. The CDR3 spells CASRDRLGTGELFF. The CDR3 region has the DNA TGCGCCAGCAGAGACAGGCTGGGCACCGGGGAGCTGTTTTTT.

CDR3: CASSTQDRGITEAFF. In DNA, the CDR3 is TGTGCCAGCAGCACTCAGGACAGGGGGATCACTGAAGCTTTCTTT. J is TRBJ1-1 and V is TRBV7-2; 10 bases are a match to TRBD1. Trimming took 5 bases from V and 4 from J; bases not matched to a gene: 7. Germline CDR1 reads SGHTA; CDR2 reads FQGNSA. The CDR3 sequence is 15 residues long.